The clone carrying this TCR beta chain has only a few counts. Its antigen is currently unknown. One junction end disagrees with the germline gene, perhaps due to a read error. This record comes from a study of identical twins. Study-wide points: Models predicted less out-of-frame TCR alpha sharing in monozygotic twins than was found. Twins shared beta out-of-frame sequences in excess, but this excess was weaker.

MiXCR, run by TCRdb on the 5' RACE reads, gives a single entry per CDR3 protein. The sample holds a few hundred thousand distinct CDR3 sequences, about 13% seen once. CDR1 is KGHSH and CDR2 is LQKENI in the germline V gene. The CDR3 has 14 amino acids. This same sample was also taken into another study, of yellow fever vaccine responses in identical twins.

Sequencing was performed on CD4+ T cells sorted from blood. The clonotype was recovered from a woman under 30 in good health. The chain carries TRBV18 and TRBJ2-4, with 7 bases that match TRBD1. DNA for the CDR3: TGTGCCAGCTCACTGGACAGGCAGGGAGAGTTTTGGGAATTC. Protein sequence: CASSLDRQGEFWEF.